This T cell receptor (beta chain) was captured in a study of shared clonotypes between healthy human individuals (dated by TCRdb to the early 2020s). About the full investigation: A couple of women and three men aged 18 to 49 years were included in the cohort. Per donor, three plates each were used for CD4 naive and CD4 memory, two for CD8 naive, and one for CD8 memory. The study deeply sequenced blood TCR repertoires of about 5 healthy adults to estimate repertoire size and the extent of clonotype sharing between individuals. To increase sequencing depth and limit assay-specific biases, TCR repertoire library preparation and sequencing were carried out by different laboratories using diverse techniques. Each donor's leukapheresis produced roughly between roughly 0.85 and 10 billion PBMCs.

Using the deep immunoSEQ assay, multiplex PCR amplified TCR CDR3 regions from genomic DNA. Extracted genomic DNA from each cell subset was distributed evenly across all wells of several immunoSEQ 96-well plates, and each plate was treated as a replicate. For sorted subsets, roughly 200 ng of genomic DNA, equivalent to 25,000 to 30,000 T cell genomes, went into each replicate PCR. Purified libraries were quantified with a Qubit 3.0 fluorometer, sized on a Bioanalyzer 2100, and re-quantified with the KAPA Library Quantification kit. Each immunoSEQ 96-well plate was sequenced on its own single-read 150-cycle Illumina NextSeq 550 flow cell. The paper's processing steps were these. The immunoSEQ output contained only junctional sequences without quality scores, so filtering could not match that applied to full-length reads. Sequences were annotated with PyIR, a Python wrapper for IgBLAST v1.9, using IMGT germline references to assign V/J genes and CDR3. Reads were filtered out if the reads had weak V/J assignments (E-value above 1e-6), no CDR3, stop codons, out-of-frame junctions, or ambiguous translated residues. A V3J clonotype was defined by an identical inferred V gene, J gene, and CDR3 amino acid sequence. The percentage overlap between two repertoires was calculated by dividing the number of shared unique clonotypes by the size of the smaller repertoire. Richness of each repertoire was evaluated using RTK rarefaction, the Chao1 estimator, and Recon v2.1 estimates of unobserved clonotypes. Generation probabilities were computed with OLGA for all TCRbeta clonotypes obtained by the gDNA method from four donors. Here the immuneACCESS table is served through TCRdb, limited to in-frame sequences with V and J called. Missing clones are a known gap in these copies; in checked studies unresolved V genes cover under half, and the rest lacks a known reason. V and J calls and clone size follow that table, whereas D and trimming were derived from the DNA. This sample is represented by millions of clones; approximately 94% of them were singletons. Of the sample, about 1.1% falls within the top ten clones.

Of note for this clone: The specificity of this receptor is unknown. The sample holds no much larger clone one base away, and base qualities are not on file.

General findings and caveats noted by the study authors: The small number of donors limited the genetic and exposure-history diversity represented. Naive subsets generally had larger estimated clonotype richness than memory subsets did. When several donors were compared, the shared fraction of clonotypes was around 5.1% for naive CD4, about 4% for naive CD8, 2% to 2.5% for memory CD4, and 0.4% for memory CD8. Compared with non-shared clonotypes, clonotypes shared by all four sorted-subset donors had higher generation probabilities. Pairwise subsampling indicated that sequencing depth was expected to affect the degree of clonotype sharing among donors. Rarefaction of sorted-subset datasets indicated incomplete sequencing despite the large sequencing depth. Sampling was restricted to blood, and TCR repertoires in tissue are likely to differ from TCR repertoires in blood.

Reading the germline V gene (reference sequence) gives CDR1 GTSNPN and CDR2 SVGIG. Cut back by 1 base and 8 bases, the V and J ends lie 11 bases apart. From the cysteine through the phenylalanine, the CDR3 covers 12 amino acids. Solely the CDR3 DNA is kept, with 36 bases framed from the first base. CD8 naive samples were CD45RO-negative cells positively selected for CCR7, giving a CD45RA+CCR7+ population that excluded TemRA cells. Healthy HIV-negative adults with no recently reported acute infections or vaccinations were included as donors. Every donor was a Caucasian adult residing in Nashville, Tennessee, USA. Blood was collected by leukapheresis, and PBMCs were isolated by Ficoll-Histopaque density gradient centrifugation and then cryopreserved in liquid nitrogen vapor phase. Purity and quantity of every magnetically sorted T cell population were checked by analytical flow cytometry. From each sorted fraction, genomic DNA was isolated and quantified by UV absorbance on a Nanodrop 2000c.

Sequenced input: naive CD8+ T cells sorted from blood. This specimen's cell subset or site label, interpreted: CD45RA+CCR7+. The sequence joins TRBV30 to TRBJ1-2; tentative D gene TRBD1, with 5 bases matching. The receptor comes from a young man in good health. For the CDR3, the sequence is CAWSASGEGYTF. Here is the DNA: TGTGCCTGGAGTGCTTCGGGGGAGGGCTACACCTTC.